This T cell receptor beta chain was sequenced for a study of T cells in Graves' hyperthyroidism and ophthalmopathy. Study findings and constraints: A 13 V-J model separated ophthalmopathy from stable hyperthyroidism.

The PBMCs had their origin in 10 ml of fresh peripheral blood. Amplified TCR beta CDR3 regions derived from RNA transcripts. HTBI primers drove first-round RT-PCR of the TCR CDR3. A single record per CDR3 protein comes from TCRdb applying MiXCR to the multiplex PCR reads. The data contain a few hundred thousand distinct CDR3 sequences, around 20% of them singletons. Ten or more counts support this clonotype. Its antigen remains unidentified. The sample was blood. This sequence originates from a man younger than 30 with Graves' hyperthyroidism.

CDR3 sequence reads: CASSTRQGNTEAFF. The CDR3 DNA sequence: TGTGCCAGCAGTACCCGACAGGGGAACACTGAAGCTTTCTTT. This chain links TRBV28 with TRBJ1-1; 7 positions agree with TRBD1. The trim removed 5 bases at V and 1 base at J, leaving 4 bases unmatched. CDR1 and CDR2 from the germline V gene are MDHEN and SYDVKM. The CDR3 has 14 amino acids.